Listed below are T cell receptor beta chains from one sample, sequenced in a study of blood T cells in healthy people across ages. TCRdb reprocessed the 5' RACE reads with MiXCR, giving one entry per CDR3 protein. The sample contains 550,000 to 700,000 distinct CDR3 sequences, 25% to 30% of which appear only once. The specimen was blood. The receptors were gathered from a woman in her 70s in good health. Each CDR3 is given with its conserved first and last residue. A D gene is named only where the DNA matches it firmly. Not all rows give a size; the values are once, few, many and, for expanded clones, a class.

v_call	clone_size	d_call	j_call	cdr3_nt	cdr3_aa
TRBV9	few	-	TRBJ1-2	TGTGCCAGCAGCGTGGGGCATGGGGTGGACTATGGCTACACCTTC	CASSVGHGVDYGYTF
TRBV20-1	few	-	TRBJ2-1	TGCAGTGCTAGAGATACTAGAGGAAATGAGCAGTTCTTC	CSARDTRGNEQFF
TRBV6-5	-	-	TRBJ2-7	TGTGCCAGCAGTTACGGGACGACTTACTACGAGCAGTACTTC	CASSYGTTYYEQYF
TRBV5-1	few	-	TRBJ2-5	TGCGCCAGCAGCTACAGGACCAGGCAATCAGAGACCCAGTACTTC	CASSYRTRQSETQYF
TRBV4-1	few	TRBD1	TRBJ2-4	TGCGCCAGCAGCCAAGACCTGGACAGGGGTGGCAAAAACATTCAGTACTTC	CASSQDLDRGGKNIQYF
TRBV7-9	-	-	TRBJ2-7	TGTGCCAGCAGCTCATCCGGGCTCAGCCTAGAGCAGTACTTC	CASSSSGLSLEQYF
TRBV20-1	-	-	TRBJ2-5	TGCAGTGCTCGGGGGCCCTTTCAAGAGACCCAGTACTTC	CSARGPFQETQYF
TRBV20-1	once	TRBD1	TRBJ2-5	TGCAGTGCTAGAGAGTCCAGGGGGAACCAAGAGACCCAGTACTTC	CSARESRGNQETQYF
TRBV5-1	few	TRBD1	TRBJ2-5	TGCGCCAGCAGCTTGCAGTATAGGGCAGGGGGTACTCAAGAGACCCAGTACTTC	CASSLQYRAGGTQETQYF
TRBV12-3/TRBV12-4	-	-	TRBJ1-2	TGTGCCAGCAGTCTTCGGACCCTCCTCAGGGTCTTC	CASSLRTLLRVF
TRBV7-2	-	-	TRBJ2-2	TGTGCCAGCAGCTTAGGGCTAGCGACGAACACCGGGGAGCTGTTTTTT	CASSLGLATNTGELFF
TRBV7-2	many	-	TRBJ2-1	TGTGCCAGCAGCTATAGGGAAAGCTCCTACAATGAGCAGTTCTTC	CASSYRESSYNEQFF
TRBV12-3/TRBV12-4	-	-	TRBJ1-2	TGTGCCAGCAGTTCGGGACGTCGAAGTTTCTATGGCTACACCTTC	CASSSGRRSFYGYTF
TRBV4-2	few	-	TRBJ2-5	TGTGCCAGCAGCCAGGGAGTAGCGCCCTTCCAAGAGACCCAGTACTTC	CASSQGVAPFQETQYF
TRBV6-1	-	-	TRBJ2-2	TGTGCCAGCAAAAACCTGGCACCAGTTCCCGGGGAGCTGTTTTTT	CASKNLAPVPGELFF
TRBV29-1	few	TRBD1	TRBJ2-5	TGCAGCGGTGTTACCGGGACAGGGGTGTGGGAGACCCAGTACTTC	CSGVTGTGVWETQYF
TRBV7-6	-	TRBD1	TRBJ1-6	TGTGCCAGCAGCTTAGAACAGGGGGAGGCACCCCTCCACTTT	CASSLEQGEAPLHF
TRBV20-1	few	-	TRBJ2-1	TGCAGTGCCACCAGCGCGCCAGCCTACAATGAGCAGTTCTTC	CSATSAPAYNEQFF
TRBV7-2	-	TRBD2	TRBJ2-3	TGTGCCAGCAGCTTGATGGCGGGGGGGAGCACAGATACGCAGTATTTT	CASSLMAGGSTDTQYF
TRBV10-3	few	-	TRBJ2-1	TGTGCCATCAGTGAGTCGTCCAGATACAATGAGCAGTTCTTC	CAISESSRYNEQFF
TRBV11-2	-	-	TRBJ2-6	TGTGCCAGCAGTCGGCACTCTGGGGCCAACGTCCTGACTTTC	CASSRHSGANVLTF
TRBV4-3	-	-	TRBJ2-5	TGCGCCAGCAGCCAAGGGGTATCTCAAGAGACCCAGTACTTC	CASSQGVSQETQYF
TRBV20-1	many	TRBD2	TRBJ2-5	TGCAGTGCTAGAGGGGTCGGGGGGGCATCAGAGACCCAGTACTTC	CSARGVGGASETQYF
TRBV29-1	-	-	TRBJ2-2	TGCAGCGTTGCCGGGTTCTCGAACACCGGGGAGCTGTTTTTT	CSVAGFSNTGELFF
TRBV29-1	-	-	TRBJ1-1	TGCAGCTCTCAGGCGGTGAACGGAGCTTTCTTT	CSSQAVNGAFF
TRBV5-1	-	-	TRBJ2-1	TGCGCCAGCAGCTTGGGCATAGACAATGAGCAGTTCTTC	CASSLGIDNEQFF
TRBV29-1	-	-	TRBJ2-1	TGCAGCCGCATCTGGGGGAATGAGCAGTTCTTC	CSRIWGNEQFF
TRBV29-1	-	-	TRBJ1-1	TGCAGCACCTTTTCCGGGACCGCGAAGGAAGCTTTCTTT	CSTFSGTAKEAFF
TRBV4-3	-	-	TRBJ1-2	TGCGCCAGCAGCCAAGCCGGGACCCCGAAAGGGTATGGCTACACCTTC	CASSQAGTPKGYGYTF
TRBV20-1	once	TRBD2	TRBJ2-5	TGCAGTGCTAGCGTTAGCGGGGGGGCAGAGACCCAGTACTTC	CSASVSGGAETQYF
TRBV29-1	-	TRBD1	TRBJ2-1	TGCAGCGTACACAACAGGGGGAATGAGCAGTTCTTC	CSVHNRGNEQFF
TRBV5-1	few	-	TRBJ1-3	TGCGCCAGCTCCGGGGATACGGACGGAAACACCATATATTTT	CASSGDTDGNTIYF
TRBV11-1	-	-	TRBJ2-1	TGTGCCAGCAGCTTGAGTAGCAGCAATGAGCAGTTCTTC	CASSLSSSNEQFF
TRBV29-1	few	-	TRBJ1-2	TGCAGCGTTCAATCCCTTCTAACTAACTATGGCTACACCTTC	CSVQSLLTNYGYTF
TRBV11-2	-	TRBD2	TRBJ2-3	TGTGCCAGCAGCTTAGGTCCTAGCGGGGTTACGCAGTATTTT	CASSLGPSGVTQYF
TRBV11-2	-	TRBD1	TRBJ2-2	TGTGCCAGCAGCTTAATCACTGCCGGGACAGGGGGCGCGGGCACCGGGGAGCCGTTTTTT	CASSLITAGTGGAGTGEPFF